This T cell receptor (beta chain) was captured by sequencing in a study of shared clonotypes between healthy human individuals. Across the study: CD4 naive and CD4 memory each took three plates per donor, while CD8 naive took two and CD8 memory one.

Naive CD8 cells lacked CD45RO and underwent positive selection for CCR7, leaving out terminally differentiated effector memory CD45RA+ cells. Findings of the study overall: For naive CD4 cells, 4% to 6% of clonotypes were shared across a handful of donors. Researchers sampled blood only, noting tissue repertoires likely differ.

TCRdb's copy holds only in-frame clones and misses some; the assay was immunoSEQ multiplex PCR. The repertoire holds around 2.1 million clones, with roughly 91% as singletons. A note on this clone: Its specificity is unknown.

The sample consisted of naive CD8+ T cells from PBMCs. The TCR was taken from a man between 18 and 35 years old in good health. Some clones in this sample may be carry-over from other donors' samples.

CDR3 residues: CASSLKGQGGETQYF. The CDR3 nucleotides read TGTGCCAGCAGCTTAAAAGGACAGGGCGGTGAGACCCAGTACTTC. The chain joins TRBV7-9 to TRBJ2-5; 8 bases fit TRBD1. Germline V gene sequence: CDR1 SEHNR, CDR2 FQNEAQ (reference sequence). The V segment lost 2 bases and the J segment 5 bases; nucleotides outside the gene matches: 7. The CDR3 is made up of 15 amino acids.